This T cell receptor beta chain was observed in a study of CD8+CD57+ T cells in acquired aplastic anemia listed by TCRdb under 2018. About the study as a whole: DNA extracted from sorted CD4+ and CD8+ cells had a mean of about 3.3 ug, with a range of about 0.2 to 30 ug. Overall study outcomes, separate from this receptor: CD8+ Simpson's diversity did not differ significantly between patients and healthy controls (P=0.060). Twenty-nine CD8+ CDR3 sequences were found in both patients and controls but appeared to be highly expressed in patients and within the immunodominant clones of the patients.

Inclusive of the bounding cysteine and phenylalanine, the CDR3 is 15 residues long. CDR3 DNA only is kept here, 45 bases in frame from base 1. V is shortened by 0 bases, J by 8 bases, and the region joining them spans 16 bases. CDR1 and CDR2, per the germline V gene, are SGHTA and FQGNSA. In the case of this clonotype: Its antigen has not been determined. It has no much larger one-base neighbor in the sample; base qualities were not kept.

In this study, sorted CD4+ and CD8+ T cells from the blood of healthy subjects and of severe aplastic anemia patients had their TCR repertoires deep-sequenced. Ficoll-Paque density gradient centrifugation was used to isolate peripheral blood mononuclear cells. Before DNA extraction, CD4+ and CD8+ T cells were sorted by FACS or by magnetic beads. TCR beta VDJ combination and CDR3 sequence profiling used genomic DNA as the template. TCR repertoire sequencing was run on an Illumina HiSeq 2000. The authors' pipeline ran thus. TRBV/TRBJ rearrangement plots, CDR3 size and DJ length profiles, and Simpson's diversity index were used to evaluate the repertoires. The immunodominant clone was defined as the most abundant DNA sequence in deep sequencing data. CDR3 amino acid sequences were screened for sharing across subjects and compared with published repertoires and the VDJdb database. TCRdb cleaned the public reads at Q25 with fastp, built clones with MiXCR and kept in-frame beta chains. Each CDR3 protein appears once, grouped with its most common genes and DNA. These V and J calls originate from TCRdb's pipeline instead of the authors' own analysis. The sample table contains 250,000 to 300,000 distinct CDR3 sequences; only one count was recorded for about 56% of them. The leading ten clones occupy 7.5% to 9% of the sample.

The receptor's source is a human donor with severe aplastic anemia or a healthy control (not recorded which). Sample: sorted CD4+, CD8+, or CD8+CD57+ T cells (not recorded which) from PBMCs. The rearranged segments are TRBV7-2 and TRBJ1-2, and the D gene may be TRBD1, 5 bases matching. The bases read TGTGCCAGCAGCTTAGCTATTCCGGGACTAAAAGGCTACACCTTC. Its translation is CASSLAIPGLKGYTF.